This T cell receptor beta chain derives from a study of cytomegalovirus exposure and HLA in healthy donors. Worth noting for this clone: Its antigen is undetermined.

Study results and caveats: An analysis was carried out at a later point. It showed that HLA-associated TCR beta chains were more clonally expanded than equally common non-associated chains. In an earlier analysis, in approximately 630 donors, most V segments appeared productive either ~87% or ~30% of the time. Sequences of the TCR beta chain were said to predict the HLA-A and HLA-B alleles of most subjects accurately.

PCR was performed using 60 Vbeta and 13 Jbeta primers. Clones were read by immunoSEQ multiplex PCR, and TCRdb kept only the in-frame ones, dropping some. Here the sample spans 85,000 to 130,000 clones, approximately 77% being singletons. Germline V gene lookup returns CDR1 LNHDA and CDR2 SQIVND (reference sequence). Deletions cut 8 bases from V and 0 bases from J, with 17 bases between. The CDR3 is 16 residues long. The sequence was obtained from a male donor in good health and CMV-seropositive. The sample consisted of PBMCs. This sequence joins TRBV19 and TRBJ1-5; TRBD1 is a possible D gene (5 bases). CDR3 in amino acids: CASQLGTGYSNQPQHF. The CDR3 region has the DNA TGTGCCAGTCAGCTTGGTACAGGATATAGCAATCAGCCCCAGCATTTT.